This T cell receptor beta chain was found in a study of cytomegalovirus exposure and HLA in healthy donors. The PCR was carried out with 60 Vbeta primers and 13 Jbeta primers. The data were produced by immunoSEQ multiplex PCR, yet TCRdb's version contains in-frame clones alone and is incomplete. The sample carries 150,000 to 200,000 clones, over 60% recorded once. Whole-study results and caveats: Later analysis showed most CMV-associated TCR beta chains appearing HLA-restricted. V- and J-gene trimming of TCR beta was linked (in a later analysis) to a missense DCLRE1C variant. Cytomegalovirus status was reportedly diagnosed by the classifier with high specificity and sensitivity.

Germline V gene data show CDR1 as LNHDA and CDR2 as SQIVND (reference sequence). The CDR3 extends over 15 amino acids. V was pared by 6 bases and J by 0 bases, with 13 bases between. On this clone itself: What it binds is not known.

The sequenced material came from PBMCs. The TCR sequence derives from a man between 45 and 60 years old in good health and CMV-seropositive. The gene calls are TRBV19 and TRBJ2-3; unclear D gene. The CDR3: CASSPELRSTDTQYF. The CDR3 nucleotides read TGTGCCAGTAGCCCCGAATTGAGGAGCACAGATACGCAGTATTTT.